The clone carrying this T cell receptor beta chain came up a few times. This CDR3 spans 18 amino acids. The ends were cut back, 1 base at V and 3 bases at J, with 21 bases in the middle. The germline gives CDR1 KGHSH, CDR2 LQKENI. The data belong to a study of blood T cell repertoires in COVID-19. Background on the study: Some COVID-19 samples were acute and others convalescent; all came from the United States, Italy and Spain. The cDNA or gDNA used as material had been derived from T cells, B-cell-depleted T cells, or PBMCs.

In the source study's methods: Estimation of nucleated cell counts was performed using reference gene primer amplification. Profiled with immunoSEQ multiplex PCR; TCRdb holds only in-frame clones, not every one. V and J calls and clone size are those listed in that table; D and trimming were worked out from the DNA. The sample holds approximately 130,000 clones, 60% to 85% seen once. The TCR was taken from a man older than 75 with acute or convalescent COVID-19. The chain uses TRBV18 and TRBJ2-5, with D maybe TRBD1 (5 bases). The material sequenced was peripheral blood. The CDR3: CASSPLSVADSRKETQYF. The CDR3 DNA is TGTGCCAGCTCACCACTCTCTGTAGCCGACAGTAGGAAAGAGACCCAGTACTTC.